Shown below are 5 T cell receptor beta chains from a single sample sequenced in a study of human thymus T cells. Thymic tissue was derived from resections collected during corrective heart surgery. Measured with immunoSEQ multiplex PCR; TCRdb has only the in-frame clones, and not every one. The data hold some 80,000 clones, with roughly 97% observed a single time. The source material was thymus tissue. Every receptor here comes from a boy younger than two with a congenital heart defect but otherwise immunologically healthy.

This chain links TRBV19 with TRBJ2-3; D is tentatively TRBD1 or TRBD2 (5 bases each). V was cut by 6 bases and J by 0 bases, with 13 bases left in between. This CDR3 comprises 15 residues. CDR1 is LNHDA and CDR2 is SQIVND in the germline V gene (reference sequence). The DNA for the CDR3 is TGTGCCAGTAGCTCCGGGACCACTAGCACAGATACGCAGTATTTT. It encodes CASSSGTTSTDTQYF. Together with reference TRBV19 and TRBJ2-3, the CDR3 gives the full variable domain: DGGITQSPKYLFRKEGQNVTLSCEQNLNHDAMYWYRQDPGQGLRLIYYSQIVNDFQKGDIAEGYSVSREKKESFPLTVTSAQKNPTAFYLCASSSGTTSTDTQYFGPGTRLTVL.

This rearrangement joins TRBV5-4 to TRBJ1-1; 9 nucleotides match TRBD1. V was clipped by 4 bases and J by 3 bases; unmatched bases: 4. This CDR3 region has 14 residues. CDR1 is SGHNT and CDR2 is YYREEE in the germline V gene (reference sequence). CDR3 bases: TGTGCCAGCAGCCCGGGACAGGGCGACACTGAAGCTTTCTTT. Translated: CASSPGQGDTEAFF.

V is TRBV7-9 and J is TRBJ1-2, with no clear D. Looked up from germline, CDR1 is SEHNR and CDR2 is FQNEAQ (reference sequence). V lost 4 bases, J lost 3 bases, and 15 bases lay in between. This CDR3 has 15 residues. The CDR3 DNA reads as TGTGCCAGCAGCTCCCCGCGACAACTGCACTATGGCTACACCTTC. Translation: CASSSPRQLHYGYTF.

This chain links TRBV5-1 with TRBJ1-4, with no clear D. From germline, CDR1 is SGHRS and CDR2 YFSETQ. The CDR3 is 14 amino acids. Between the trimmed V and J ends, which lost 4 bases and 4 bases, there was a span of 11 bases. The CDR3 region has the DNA TGCGCCAGCAGCGATGACTCCCGTAATGAAAAACTGTTTTTT. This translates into CASSDDSRNEKLFF.

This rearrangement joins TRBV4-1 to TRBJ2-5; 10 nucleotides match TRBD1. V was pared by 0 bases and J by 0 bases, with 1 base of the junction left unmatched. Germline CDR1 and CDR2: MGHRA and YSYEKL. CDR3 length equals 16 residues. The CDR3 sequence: CASSQEGQGHQETQYF. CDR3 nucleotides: TGCGCCAGCAGCCAAGAGGGACAGGGGCACCAAGAGACCCAGTACTTC.